This TCR beta chain was profiled in a study of T-cell memory formation after mild COVID-19. The study's findings and limits: Whether second-wave clones peaking at day 37 were SARS-CoV-2 specific went unconfirmed.

Note on this clonotype: The antigen is undetermined.

V gave up 6 bases and J gave up 5 bases, with 17 bases separating them. CDR1 and CDR2 from the germline V gene are LNHNV and YYDKDF (reference sequence). The CDR3 spans 15 residues. TCRdb re-called the 5' RACE reads through MiXCR, storing one row per CDR3 protein. The table lists 400,000 or so distinct CDR3 sequences, over 15% of them singletons. The chain combines TRBV15 with TRBJ2-1; D is possibly TRBD2 (5 bases). What was sequenced was PBMCs or a T cell subset sorted from them (not recorded which). The sequence was collected from an adult woman who had mild COVID-19 (a few samples of this study predate the infection). Cell type and time point are not known. CDR3 in DNA: TGTGCCACCAGATGGACTGCTGTTGGAAACAATGAGCAGTTCTTC. This gives the protein CATRWTAVGNNEQFF. The variable domain in full, completed from reference TRBV15 and TRBJ2-1, reads DAMVIQNPRYQVTQFGKPVTLSCSQTLNHNVMYWYQQKSSQAPKLLFHYYDKDFNNEADTPDNFQSRRPNTSFCFLDIRSPGLGDTAMYLCATRWTAVGNNEQFFGPGTRLTVL.